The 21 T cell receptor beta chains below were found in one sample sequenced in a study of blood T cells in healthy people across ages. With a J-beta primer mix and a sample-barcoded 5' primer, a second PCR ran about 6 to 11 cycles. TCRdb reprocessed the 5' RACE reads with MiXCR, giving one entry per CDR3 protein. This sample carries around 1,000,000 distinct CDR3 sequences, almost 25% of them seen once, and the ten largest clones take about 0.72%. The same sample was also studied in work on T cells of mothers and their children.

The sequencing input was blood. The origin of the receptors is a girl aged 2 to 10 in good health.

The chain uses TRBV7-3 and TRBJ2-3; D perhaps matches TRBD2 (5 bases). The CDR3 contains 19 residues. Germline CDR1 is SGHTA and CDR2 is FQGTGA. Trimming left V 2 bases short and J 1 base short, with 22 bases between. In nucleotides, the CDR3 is TGTGCCAGCAGCTTATGGGCTGCGGGTATTGAGTTCGGCACAGATACGCAGTATTTT. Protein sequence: CASSLWAAGIEFGTDTQYF.

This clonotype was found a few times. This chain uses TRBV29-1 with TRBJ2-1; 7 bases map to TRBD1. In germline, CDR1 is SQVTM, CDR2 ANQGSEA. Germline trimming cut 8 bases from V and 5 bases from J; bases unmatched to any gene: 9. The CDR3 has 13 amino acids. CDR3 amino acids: CSLSTGIDNEQFF. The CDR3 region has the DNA TGCAGCCTTTCGACAGGGATCGACAATGAGCAGTTCTTC.

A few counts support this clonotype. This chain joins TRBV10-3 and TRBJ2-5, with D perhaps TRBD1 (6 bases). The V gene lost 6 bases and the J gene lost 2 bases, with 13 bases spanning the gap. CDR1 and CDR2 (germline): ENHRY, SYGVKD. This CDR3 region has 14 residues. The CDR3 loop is CAIRPGVGQETQYF. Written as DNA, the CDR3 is TGTGCCATCAGGCCAGGGGTTGGACAAGAGACCCAGTACTTC.

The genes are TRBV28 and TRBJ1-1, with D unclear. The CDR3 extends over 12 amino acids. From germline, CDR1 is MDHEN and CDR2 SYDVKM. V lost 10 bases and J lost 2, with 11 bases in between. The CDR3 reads CATQTRNTEAFF. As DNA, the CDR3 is TGTGCCACCCAGACCCGAAACACTGAAGCTTTCTTT.

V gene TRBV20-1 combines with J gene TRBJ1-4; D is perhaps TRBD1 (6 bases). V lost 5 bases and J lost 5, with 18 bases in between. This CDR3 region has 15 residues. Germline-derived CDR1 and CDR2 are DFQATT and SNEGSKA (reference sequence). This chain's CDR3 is CSAQDSPRGNEKLFF. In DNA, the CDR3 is TGCAGTGCTCAGGACAGCCCGAGGGGAAATGAAAAACTGTTTTTT.

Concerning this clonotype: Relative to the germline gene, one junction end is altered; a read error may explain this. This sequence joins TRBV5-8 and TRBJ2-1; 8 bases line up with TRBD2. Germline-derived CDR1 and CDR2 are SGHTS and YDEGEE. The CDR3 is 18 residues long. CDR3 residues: CASSFSGRAKSSYDEQFF. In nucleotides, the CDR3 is TGTGCCAGCAGCTTCTCCGGGAGGGCCAAAAGCTCCTACGATGAGCAGTTCTTC.

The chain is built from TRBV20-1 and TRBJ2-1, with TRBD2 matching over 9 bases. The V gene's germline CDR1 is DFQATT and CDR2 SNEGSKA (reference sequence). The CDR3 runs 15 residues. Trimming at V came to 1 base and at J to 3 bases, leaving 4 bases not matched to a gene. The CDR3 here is CSARGERGDYNEQFF. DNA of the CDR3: TGCAGTGCTAGAGGGGAGCGGGGGGACTACAATGAGCAGTTCTTC.

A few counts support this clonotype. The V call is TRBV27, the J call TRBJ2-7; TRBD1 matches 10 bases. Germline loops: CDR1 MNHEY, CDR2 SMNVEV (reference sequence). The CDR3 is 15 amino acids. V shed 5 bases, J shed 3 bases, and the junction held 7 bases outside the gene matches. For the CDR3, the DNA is TGTGCCAGCAGTCTTTCCGGGACAGGGGACTACGAGCAGTACTTC. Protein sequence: CASSLSGTGDYEQYF.

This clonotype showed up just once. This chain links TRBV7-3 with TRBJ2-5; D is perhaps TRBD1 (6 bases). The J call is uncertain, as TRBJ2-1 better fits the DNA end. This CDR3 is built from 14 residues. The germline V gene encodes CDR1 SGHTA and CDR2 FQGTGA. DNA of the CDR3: TGTGCCAGCAGCTTAACCCAGGGGAGTACTGAGCAGTTCTTC. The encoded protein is CASSLTQGSTEQFF.

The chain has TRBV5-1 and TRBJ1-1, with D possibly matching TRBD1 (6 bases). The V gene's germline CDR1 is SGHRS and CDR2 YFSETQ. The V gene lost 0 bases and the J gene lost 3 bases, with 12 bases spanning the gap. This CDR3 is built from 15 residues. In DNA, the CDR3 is TGCGCCAGCAGCTTGGCCCCAGGGGATCACACTGAAGCTTTCTTT. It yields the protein CASSLAPGDHTEAFF. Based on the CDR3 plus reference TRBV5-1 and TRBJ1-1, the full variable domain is KAGVTQTPRYLIKTRGQQVTLSCSPISGHRSVSWYQQTPGQGLQFLFEYFSETQRNKGNFPGRFSGRQFSNSRSEMNVSTLELGDSALYLCASSLAPGDHTEAFFGQGTRLTVV.

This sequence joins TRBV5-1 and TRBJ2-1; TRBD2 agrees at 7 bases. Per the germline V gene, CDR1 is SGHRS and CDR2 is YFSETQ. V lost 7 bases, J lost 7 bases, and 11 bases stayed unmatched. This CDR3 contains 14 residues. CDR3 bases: TGCGCCAGCTGGGAGGGCGGGGGTCTGAATGAGCAGTTCTTC. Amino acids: CASWEGGGLNEQFF.

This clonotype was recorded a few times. The CDR3 protein is CATSVSGGDIQYF. The CDR3 bases are TGTGCCACCAGTGTCTCAGGGGGAGACATTCAGTACTTC. The J gene is TRBJ2-4, the V gene TRBV24-1; TRBD1 aligns across 7 bases. The CDR3 covers 13 residues. V trimming: 5 bases; J trimming: 8 bases; junction bases outside the gene matches: 5. The germline CDR1 and CDR2 sequences are KGHDR and SFDVKD.

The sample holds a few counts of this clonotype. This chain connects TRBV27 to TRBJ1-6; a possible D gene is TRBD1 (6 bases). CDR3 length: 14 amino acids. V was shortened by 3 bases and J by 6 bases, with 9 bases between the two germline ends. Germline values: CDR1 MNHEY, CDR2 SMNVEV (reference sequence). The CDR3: CASSFGTSNSPLHF. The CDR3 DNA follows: TGTGCCAGCAGTTTCGGGACATCTAATTCACCCCTCCACTTT.

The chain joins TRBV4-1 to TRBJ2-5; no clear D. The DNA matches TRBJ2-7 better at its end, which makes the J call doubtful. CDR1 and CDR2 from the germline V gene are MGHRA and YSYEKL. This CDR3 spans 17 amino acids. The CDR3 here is CASSQDLSTNGAYEQYF. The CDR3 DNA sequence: TGCGCCAGCAGCCAAGATTTGTCTACAAATGGGGCCTACGAGCAGTACTTC.

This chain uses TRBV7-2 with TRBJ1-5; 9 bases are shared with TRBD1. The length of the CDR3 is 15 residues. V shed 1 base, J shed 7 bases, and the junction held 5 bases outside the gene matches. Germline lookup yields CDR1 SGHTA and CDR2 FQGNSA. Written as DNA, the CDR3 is TGTGCCAGCAGCTTAGGGGGACAGGGTGTCCAGCCCCAGCATTTT. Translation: CASSLGGQGVQPQHF.

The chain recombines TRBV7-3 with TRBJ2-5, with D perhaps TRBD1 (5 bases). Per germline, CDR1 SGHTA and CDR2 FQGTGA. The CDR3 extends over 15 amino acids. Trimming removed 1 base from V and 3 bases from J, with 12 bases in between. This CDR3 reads CASSLSGRVEETQYF. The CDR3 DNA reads TGTGCCAGCAGCTTAAGCGGCAGGGTGGAAGAGACCCAGTACTTC.

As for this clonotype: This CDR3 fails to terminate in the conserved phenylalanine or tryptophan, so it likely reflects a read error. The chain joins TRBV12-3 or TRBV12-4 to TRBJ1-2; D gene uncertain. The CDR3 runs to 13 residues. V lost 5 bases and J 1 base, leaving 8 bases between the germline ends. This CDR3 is CASSEQINYGYTL. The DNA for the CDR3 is TGTGCCAGCAGTGAACAGATTAACTATGGCTACACCCTC.

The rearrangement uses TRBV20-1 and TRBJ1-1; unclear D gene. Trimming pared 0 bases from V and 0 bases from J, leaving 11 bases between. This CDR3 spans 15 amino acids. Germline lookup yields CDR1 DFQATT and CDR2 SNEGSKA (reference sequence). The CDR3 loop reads CSARDLPSMNTEAFF. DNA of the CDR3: TGCAGTGCTAGAGATCTCCCCAGCATGAACACTGAAGCTTTCTTT.

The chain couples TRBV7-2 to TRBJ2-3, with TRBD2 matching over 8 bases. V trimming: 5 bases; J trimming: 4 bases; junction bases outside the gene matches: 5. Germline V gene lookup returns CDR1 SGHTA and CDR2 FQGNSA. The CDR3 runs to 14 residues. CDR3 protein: CASSPGGVADTQYF. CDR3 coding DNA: TGTGCCAGCAGCCCGGGAGGGGTAGCAGATACGCAGTATTTT.

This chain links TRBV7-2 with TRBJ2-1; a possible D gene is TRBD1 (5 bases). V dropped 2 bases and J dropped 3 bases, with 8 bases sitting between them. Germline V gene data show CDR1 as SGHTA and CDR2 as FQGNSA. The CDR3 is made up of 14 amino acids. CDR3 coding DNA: TGTGCCAGCAGCTTACCAGGGATCTACAATGAGCAGTTCTTC. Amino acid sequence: CASSLPGIYNEQFF. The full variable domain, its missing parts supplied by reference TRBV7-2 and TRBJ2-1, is GAGVSQSPSNKVTEKGKDVELRCDPISGHTALYWYRQSLGQGLEFLIYFQGNSAPDKSGLPSDRFSAERTGGSVSTLTIQRTQQEDSAVYLCASSLPGIYNEQFFGPGTRLTVL.

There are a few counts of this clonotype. This CDR3 reads CAISEVAGEETQYF. The CDR3 bases are TGTGCCATCAGTGAAGTGGCTGGCGAAGAGACCCAGTACTTC. The V call is TRBV10-3, the J call TRBJ2-5, with D uncertain. The length of the CDR3 is 14 residues. CDR1 and CDR2 (germline): ENHRY, SYGVKD. V was clipped by 3 bases and J by 3 bases, with 11 bases between them.